Included here is one T cell receptor beta chain sequence, with context. The antigen is not known. After re-calling the 5' RACE reads, TCRdb lists one entry per CDR3 protein, DNA absent. Recorded for this sample: about 550,000 distinct CDR3 sequences. Germline CDR1 and CDR2: SNHLY and FYNNEI. CDR3 size: 13 residues. This entry belongs to a study of T cells expressing NK-cell markers. General study results and limits: The dominant NKG2C+ clonotypes represented about 1.0-7.0% of CD8+ T cells in about six donors.

The clonotype was recovered from a man aged 18 to 30 in good health. The sample taken for sequencing was blood T cells: a sorted CD56 or NKG2C T cell subset, CD4+ or CD8+ T cells, or bulk PBMC T cells (not recorded which). This chain joins TRBV2 and TRBJ1-3. CDR3 sequence reads: CASRIYSGNTIYF.